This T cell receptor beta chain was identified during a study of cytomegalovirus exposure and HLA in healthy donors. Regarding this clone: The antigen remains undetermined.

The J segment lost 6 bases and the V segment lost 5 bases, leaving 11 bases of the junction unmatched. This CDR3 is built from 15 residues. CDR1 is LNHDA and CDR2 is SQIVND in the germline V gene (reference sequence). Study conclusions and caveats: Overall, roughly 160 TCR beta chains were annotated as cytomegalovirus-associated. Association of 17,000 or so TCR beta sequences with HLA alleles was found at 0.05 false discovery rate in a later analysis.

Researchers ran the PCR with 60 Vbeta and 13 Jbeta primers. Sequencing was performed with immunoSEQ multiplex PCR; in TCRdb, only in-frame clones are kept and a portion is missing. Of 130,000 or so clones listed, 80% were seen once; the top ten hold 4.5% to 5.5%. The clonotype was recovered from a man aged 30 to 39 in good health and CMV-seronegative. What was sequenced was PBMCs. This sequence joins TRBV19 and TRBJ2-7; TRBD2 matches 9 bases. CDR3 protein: CASSQGLAPASEQYF. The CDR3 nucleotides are TGTGCCAGTAGTCAAGGACTAGCGCCAGCCAGCGAGCAGTACTTC.